These T cell receptor beta chains were read from a single sample in a study of T cell responses to AZD1222 COVID-19 vaccine. Sequenced by immunoSEQ multiplex PCR; TCRdb stores in-frame clones only, minus some. The profile shows some 130,000 clones, 93% of them singletons. This sample comprised peripheral blood, obtained on day 0 of AZD1222 vaccination. These TCRs come from an adult in good health. Both conserved end residues are part of each CDR3. Each record gives: V gene, clone size, D gene, J gene, CDR3 protein, CDR3 DNA. A D gene is named only where the DNA matches it firmly. Expanded clones are given a class, and other clones once, few, many or no size at all.

v_gene: TRBV7-9
abundance: -
d_gene: TRBD1
j_gene: TRBJ1-2
CDR3aa: CASSRPGQGVYSYGYTF
CDR3nt: TGTGCCAGCAGCCGACCGGGACAGGGGGTATACTCCTATGGCTACACCTTC

v_gene: TRBV10-3
abundance: -
d_gene: -
j_gene: TRBJ2-2
CDR3aa: CAISEEGTGELFF
CDR3nt: TGTGCCATCAGTGAGGAAGGGACCGGGGAGCTGTTTTTT

v_gene: TRBV5-1
abundance: -
d_gene: -
j_gene: TRBJ2-7
CDR3aa: CASSFGDFYEQYF
CDR3nt: TGCGCCAGCAGCTTTGGGGATTTCTACGAGCAGTACTTC

v_gene: TRBV30
abundance: -
d_gene: -
j_gene: TRBJ1-5
CDR3aa: CAWRGQTENQPQHF
CDR3nt: TGTGCCTGGAGGGGTCAGACGGAGAATCAGCCCCAGCATTTT

v_gene: TRBV9
abundance: -
d_gene: TRBD2
j_gene: TRBJ2-2
CDR3aa: CASSGSGGVGGELFF
CDR3nt: TGTGCCAGCAGCGGTAGCGGGGGGGTCGGCGGGGAGCTGTTTTTT

v_gene: TRBV7-8
abundance: -
d_gene: -
j_gene: TRBJ1-2
CDR3aa: CASSRDSGSGGYTF
CDR3nt: TGTGCCAGCAGCCGTGACAGTGGGTCGGGTGGCTACACCTTC

v_gene: TRBV27
abundance: -
d_gene: -
j_gene: TRBJ1-1
CDR3aa: CASSLYRNTEAFF
CDR3nt: TGTGCCAGCAGTCTTTATAGGAACACTGAAGCTTTCTTT

v_gene: TRBV10-3
abundance: -
d_gene: -
j_gene: TRBJ2-1
CDR3aa: CAISENGNNEQFF
CDR3nt: TGTGCCATCAGTGAGAACGGAAACAATGAGCAGTTCTTC

v_gene: TRBV10-3
abundance: -
d_gene: TRBD2
j_gene: TRBJ2-1
CDR3aa: CAISGTSGRPLSDEQFF
CDR3nt: TGTGCCATCAGTGGGACTAGCGGGAGGCCCCTTTCGGATGAGCAGTTCTTC

v_gene: TRBV2
abundance: -
d_gene: -
j_gene: TRBJ2-3
CDR3aa: CASSEVGSGTDTQYF
CDR3nt: TGTGCCAGCAGCGAGGTGGGGTCGGGCACAGATACGCAGTATTTT

v_gene: TRBV5-1
abundance: few
d_gene: -
j_gene: TRBJ2-7
CDR3aa: CASSLLGDYEQYF
CDR3nt: TGCGCCAGCAGCTTGTTAGGGGACTACGAGCAGTACTTC

v_gene: TRBV4-2
abundance: -
d_gene: TRBD2
j_gene: TRBJ2-7
CDR3aa: CASSLERTSGPYEQYF
CDR3nt: TGTGCCAGCAGCCTAGAGAGGACTAGCGGACCCTACGAGCAGTACTTC

v_gene: TRBV7-3
abundance: once
d_gene: -
j_gene: TRBJ1-1
CDR3aa: CASSLGGLTEAFF
CDR3nt: TGTGCCAGCAGCTTAGGGGGGCTAACTGAAGCTTTCTTT